These T cell receptor beta chains were read from a single sample in a study of regulatory dendritic cells for organ transplantation. The data were produced by immunoSEQ multiplex PCR, yet TCRdb's version contains in-frame clones alone and is incomplete. The table includes roughly 27,000 clones, 82% detected once. Sequenced sample: naive CD8+ T cells from blood. The receptors here all came from a human donor in good health. Each CDR3 is given with its conserved first and last residue. D genes are given only for firm matches. Some rows have no size entry. The others give once, few or many, or a class for an expanded clone.

V gene: TRBV7-9; J gene: TRBJ2-7; clone size: NA; CDR3 length: 16; D gene: TRBD2; CDR3 protein: CASSVTSGGGSYEQYF; CDR3 DNA: TGTGCCAGCAGCGTTACTAGCGGGGGGGGCTCCTACGAGCAGTACTTC
V gene: TRBV4-2; J gene: TRBJ2-1; clone size: NA; CDR3 length: 13; D gene: NA; CDR3 protein: CASSQTRYDEQFF; CDR3 DNA: TGTGCCAGCAGCCAAACTAGGTATGATGAGCAGTTCTTC
V gene: TRBV7-9; J gene: TRBJ2-2; clone size: NA; CDR3 length: 16; D gene: TRBD1; CDR3 protein: CASSTTGGAGTGELFF; CDR3 DNA: TGTGCCAGCAGCACCACAGGGGGCGCCGGCACCGGGGAGCTGTTTTTT
V gene: TRBV4-3; J gene: TRBJ2-3; clone size: NA; CDR3 length: 19; D gene: NA; CDR3 protein: CASSQERMGYGGGTDTQYF; CDR3 DNA: TGCGCCAGCAGCCAAGAAAGGATGGGGTACGGGGGAGGCACAGATACGCAGTATTTT
V gene: TRBV27; J gene: TRBJ2-7; clone size: NA; CDR3 length: 12; D gene: TRBD2; CDR3 protein: CASRRGVNEQYF; CDR3 DNA: TGTGCCAGTCGGCGGGGGGTCAACGAGCAGTACTTC
V gene: TRBV7-6; J gene: TRBJ1-1; clone size: few; CDR3 length: 13; D gene: NA; CDR3 protein: CASSLSVNTEAFF; CDR3 DNA: TGTGCCAGCAGCTTATCAGTGAACACTGAAGCTTTCTTT
V gene: TRBV5-8; J gene: TRBJ2-3; clone size: NA; CDR3 length: 17; D gene: TRBD2; CDR3 protein: CATDSSGGRSSTDTQYF; CDR3 DNA: TGTGCCACCGACTCTAGCGGGGGCCGCTCTAGCACAGATACGCAGTATTTT
V gene: TRBV6-5; J gene: TRBJ2-7; clone size: NA; CDR3 length: 15; D gene: NA; CDR3 protein: CASSYSPGHSYEQYF; CDR3 DNA: TGTGCCAGCAGTTACTCCCCGGGACACTCCTACGAGCAGTACTTC
V gene: TRBV4-1; J gene: TRBJ2-3; clone size: NA; CDR3 length: 16; D gene: TRBD2; CDR3 protein: CASSQAGLAGTDTQYF; CDR3 DNA: TGCGCCAGCAGCCAAGCAGGACTAGCGGGCACAGATACGCAGTATTTT
V gene: TRBV6-5; J gene: TRBJ2-1; clone size: NA; CDR3 length: 13; D gene: NA; CDR3 protein: CASSPNRAYEQFF; CDR3 DNA: TGTGCCAGCAGCCCCAACAGGGCTTATGAGCAGTTCTTC
V gene: TRBV29-1; J gene: TRBJ2-7; clone size: NA; CDR3 length: 12; D gene: NA; CDR3 protein: CSVVTESYEQYF; CDR3 DNA: TGCAGCGTTGTGACTGAATCCTACGAGCAGTACTTC
V gene: TRBV27; J gene: TRBJ2-1; clone size: few; CDR3 length: 15; D gene: TRBD2; CDR3 protein: CASSSGTSGNNEQFF; CDR3 DNA: TGTGCCAGCAGTTCCGGGACTAGCGGAAACAATGAGCAGTTCTTC
V gene: TRBV27; J gene: TRBJ1-3; clone size: NA; CDR3 length: 16; D gene: NA; CDR3 protein: CASSAGLPLLRNTIYF; CDR3 DNA: TGTGCCAGCAGTGCGGGACTACCCCTGCTAAGGAACACCATATATTTT
V gene: TRBV4-1; J gene: TRBJ1-1; clone size: few; CDR3 length: 14; D gene: NA; CDR3 protein: CASSQPERNTEAFF; CDR3 DNA: TGCGCCAGCAGCCAACCCGAGAGGAACACTGAAGCTTTCTTT
V gene: TRBV4-1; J gene: TRBJ2-3; clone size: NA; CDR3 length: 14; D gene: NA; CDR3 protein: CASSQETQTDTQYF; CDR3 DNA: TGCGCCAGCAGCCAAGAAACGCAGACAGATACGCAGTATTTT
V gene: TRBV5-5; J gene: TRBJ1-1; clone size: NA; CDR3 length: 15; D gene: NA; CDR3 protein: CASSLGSAMNTEAFF; CDR3 DNA: TGTGCCAGCAGCTTGGGTAGCGCCATGAACACTGAAGCTTTCTTT
V gene: TRBV21-1; J gene: TRBJ2-3; clone size: NA; CDR3 length: 16; D gene: NA; CDR3 protein: CASSKTGQLGTDTQYF; CDR3 DNA: TGTGCCAGCAGCAAAACAGGCCAGTTAGGCACAGATACGCAGTATTTT
V gene: TRBV13; J gene: TRBJ1-1; clone size: once; CDR3 length: 12; D gene: NA; CDR3 protein: CASSSGRTEAFF; CDR3 DNA: TGTGCCAGCAGTTCCGGGAGGACTGAAGCTTTCTTT
V gene: TRBV29-1; J gene: TRBJ1-2; clone size: NA; CDR3 length: 12; D gene: TRBD1; CDR3 protein: CSAEGQKYGYTF; CDR3 DNA: TGCAGCGCCGAGGGACAGAAGTATGGCTACACCTTC
V gene: TRBV7-9; J gene: TRBJ2-3; clone size: NA; CDR3 length: 14; D gene: NA; CDR3 protein: CASSLARDTDTQYF; CDR3 DNA: TGTGCCAGCAGCTTAGCGAGGGATACAGATACGCAGTATTTT
V gene: TRBV7-8; J gene: TRBJ2-7; clone size: NA; CDR3 length: 15; D gene: TRBD2; CDR3 protein: CASSLVGTSGDEQYF; CDR3 DNA: TGTGCCAGCAGCTTAGTCGGGACTAGCGGGGACGAGCAGTACTTC
V gene: TRBV4-1; J gene: TRBJ2-7; clone size: NA; CDR3 length: 13; D gene: NA; CDR3 protein: CASSSGESYEQYF; CDR3 DNA: TGCGCCAGCAGCTCCGGGGAGAGCTACGAGCAGTACTTC
V gene: TRBV29-1; J gene: TRBJ2-7; clone size: NA; CDR3 length: 11; D gene: NA; CDR3 protein: CSVEDSREQYF; CDR3 DNA: TGCAGCGTTGAAGACTCTAGGGAGCAGTACTTC
V gene: TRBV21-1; J gene: TRBJ2-7; clone size: few; CDR3 length: 15; D gene: NA; CDR3 protein: CASSKKRGGSYEQYF; CDR3 DNA: TGTGCCAGCAGCAAAAAGCGGGGGGGCTCCTACGAGCAGTACTTC
V gene: TRBV7-9; J gene: TRBJ2-7; clone size: NA; CDR3 length: 16; D gene: TRBD1; CDR3 protein: CASSEDLGRGLNEQYF; CDR3 DNA: TGTGCCAGCAGCGAAGACCTCGGCAGGGGGCTCAACGAGCAGTACTTC
V gene: TRBV5-4; J gene: TRBJ2-7; clone size: NA; CDR3 length: 15; D gene: TRBD2; CDR3 protein: CASSFNGGSSYEQYF; CDR3 DNA: TGTGCCAGCAGCTTTAACGGGGGGAGCTCCTACGAGCAGTACTTC
V gene: TRBV19; J gene: TRBJ2-2; clone size: once; CDR3 length: 16; D gene: NA; CDR3 protein: CATNLDSGSNTGELFF; CDR3 DNA: TGTGCCACCAACCTCGACAGTGGGTCAAACACCGGGGAGCTGTTTTTT
V gene: TRBV5-8; J gene: TRBJ2-3; clone size: NA; CDR3 length: 17; D gene: TRBD1; CDR3 protein: CASSPWDRGQVTDTQYF; CDR3 DNA: TGTGCCAGCAGCCCGTGGGACAGGGGGCAGGTCACAGATACGCAGTATTTT
V gene: TRBV27; J gene: TRBJ2-7; clone size: NA; CDR3 length: 16; D gene: TRBD1; CDR3 protein: CASSSRDRGSAREQYF; CDR3 DNA: TGTGCCAGCAGTTCGCGAGACAGGGGGTCCGCTCGCGAGCAGTACTTC
V gene: TRBV11-2; J gene: TRBJ1-1; clone size: few; CDR3 length: 12; D gene: NA; CDR3 protein: CASSLGTRGAFF; CDR3 DNA: TGTGCCAGCAGCTTAGGGACAAGGGGAGCTTTCTTT
V gene: TRBV10-3; J gene: TRBJ1-1; clone size: NA; CDR3 length: 15; D gene: NA; CDR3 protein: CAISGADRRNTEAFF; CDR3 DNA: TGTGCCATCAGTGGGGCGGACAGAAGGAACACTGAAGCTTTCTTT
V gene: TRBV9; J gene: TRBJ2-7; clone size: NA; CDR3 length: 14; D gene: TRBD2; CDR3 protein: CASSASGGIYEQYF; CDR3 DNA: TGTGCCAGCAGCGCAAGCGGGGGGATCTACGAGCAGTACTTC
V gene: TRBV4-3; J gene: TRBJ1-2; clone size: NA; CDR3 length: 14; D gene: NA; CDR3 protein: CASSPWGENYGYTF; CDR3 DNA: TGCGCCAGCAGCCCTTGGGGCGAGAACTATGGCTACACCTTC
V gene: TRBV18; J gene: TRBJ2-3; clone size: NA; CDR3 length: 15; D gene: NA; CDR3 protein: CASSPTLQPADTQYF; CDR3 DNA: TGTGCCAGCTCACCAACACTACAACCGGCAGATACGCAGTATTTT
V gene: TRBV4-1; J gene: TRBJ2-2; clone size: NA; CDR3 length: 19; D gene: NA; CDR3 protein: CASSTETSGTTTNTGELFF; CDR3 DNA: TGCGCCAGCAGCACGGAGACAAGCGGGACAACGACGAACACCGGGGAGCTGTTTTTT
V gene: TRBV19; J gene: TRBJ1-6; clone size: NA; CDR3 length: 15; D gene: NA; CDR3 protein: CASSIAGRGNSPLHF; CDR3 DNA: TGTGCCAGTAGTATTGCCGGCAGGGGAAATTCACCCCTCCACTTT
V gene: TRBV27; J gene: TRBJ2-1; clone size: NA; CDR3 length: 14; D gene: NA; CDR3 protein: CASSWTGMGNEQFF; CDR3 DNA: TGTGCCAGCAGTTGGACCGGGATGGGCAATGAGCAGTTCTTC
V gene: TRBV6-5; J gene: TRBJ1-4; clone size: NA; CDR3 length: 13; D gene: NA; CDR3 protein: CASSHLRSEKLFF; CDR3 DNA: TGTGCCAGCAGTCATCTGAGAAGTGAAAAACTGTTTTTT
V gene: TRBV7-2; J gene: TRBJ1-1; clone size: NA; CDR3 length: 15; D gene: TRBD1; CDR3 protein: CASSTWTGMNTEAFF; CDR3 DNA: TGTGCCAGCAGCACCTGGACAGGGATGAACACTGAAGCTTTCTTT
V gene: TRBV5-5; J gene: TRBJ1-3; clone size: NA; CDR3 length: 17; D gene: TRBD1; CDR3 protein: CASSFPGGGTGGHTIYF; CDR3 DNA: TGTGCCAGCAGCTTTCCCGGAGGAGGGACAGGGGGACACACCATATATTTT
V gene: TRBV5-4; J gene: TRBJ2-2; clone size: NA; CDR3 length: 13; D gene: NA; CDR3 protein: CASSHGVPGELFF; CDR3 DNA: TGTGCCAGCAGCCACGGGGTCCCCGGGGAGCTGTTTTTT
V gene: TRBV6-1; J gene: TRBJ2-7; clone size: once; CDR3 length: 14; D gene: NA; CDR3 protein: CASSEGREAYEQYF; CDR3 DNA: TGTGCCAGCAGTGAAGGGAGGGAGGCCTACGAGCAGTACTTC
V gene: TRBV19; J gene: TRBJ1-4; clone size: NA; CDR3 length: 17; D gene: NA; CDR3 protein: CASSIIYGQKTNEKLFF; CDR3 DNA: TGTGCCAGTAGTATTATCTACGGACAGAAAACTAATGAAAAACTGTTTTTT
V gene: TRBV9; J gene: TRBJ1-2; clone size: NA; CDR3 length: 15; D gene: TRBD1; CDR3 protein: CASSVDRDKLGGYTF; CDR3 DNA: TGTGCCAGCAGCGTCGACAGGGATAAGCTTGGGGGCTACACCTTC
V gene: TRBV7-9; J gene: TRBJ2-1; clone size: NA; CDR3 length: 12; D gene: NA; CDR3 protein: CASSRASNEQFF; CDR3 DNA: TGTGCCAGCAGCCGAGCCTCCAATGAGCAGTTCTTC
V gene: TRBV7-7; J gene: TRBJ2-6; clone size: NA; CDR3 length: 17; D gene: NA; CDR3 protein: CASSLKYSGSGANVLTF; CDR3 DNA: TGTGCCAGCAGCTTGAAATATTCGGGCTCTGGGGCCAACGTCCTGACTTTC
V gene: TRBV7-9; J gene: TRBJ2-7; clone size: NA; CDR3 length: 17; D gene: TRBD2; CDR3 protein: CASSFSLAGGRMDEQYF; CDR3 DNA: TGTGCCAGCAGCTTTAGCCTAGCGGGGGGGCGTATGGACGAGCAGTACTTC
V gene: TRBV7-2; J gene: TRBJ2-1; clone size: NA; CDR3 length: 14; D gene: TRBD2; CDR3 protein: CASSLGPGGDEQFF; CDR3 DNA: TGTGCCAGCAGCTTAGGACCGGGGGGGGATGAGCAGTTCTTC
V gene: TRBV2; J gene: TRBJ1-1; clone size: few; CDR3 length: 13; D gene: NA; CDR3 protein: CASNGGLNTEAFF; CDR3 DNA: TGTGCCAGCAACGGGGGACTGAACACTGAAGCTTTCTTT
V gene: TRBV19; J gene: TRBJ1-2; clone size: NA; CDR3 length: 14; D gene: TRBD1; CDR3 protein: CASSIGQGDYGYTF; CDR3 DNA: TGTGCCAGTAGTATTGGACAGGGCGACTATGGCTACACCTTC
V gene: TRBV6-5; J gene: TRBJ1-3; clone size: NA; CDR3 length: 15; D gene: NA; CDR3 protein: CASTFFDSSGNTIYF; CDR3 DNA: TGTGCCAGCACCTTTTTCGACAGCTCTGGAAACACCATATATTTT
V gene: TRBV4-3; J gene: TRBJ2-7; clone size: NA; CDR3 length: 15; D gene: NA; CDR3 protein: CASSLLWGGSYEQYF; CDR3 DNA: TGCGCCAGCAGCCTCCTTTGGGGCGGCTCCTACGAGCAGTACTTC
V gene: TRBV10-2; J gene: TRBJ2-3; clone size: once; CDR3 length: 20; D gene: TRBD2; CDR3 protein: CASRSRLAGDPAHISDTQYF; CDR3 DNA: TGCGCCAGCAGAAGTAGACTAGCGGGGGATCCAGCACACATATCAGATACGCAGTATTTT